The present T cell receptor beta chain was sequenced within a study of shared clonotypes between healthy human individuals. The overall study: Used for every donor were three CD4 naive, three CD4 memory, two CD8 naive and one CD8 memory plate. Study findings and constraints: Naive CD4 clonotype sharing across a few donors was approximately 5%.

TCRdb's table, derived via immunoSEQ multiplex PCR, lists solely in-frame clones and lacks some. In the table there are about 2.4 million clones, around 94% of which are singletons. Trimming took 1 base from V and 3 from J, leaving 12 bases between them. The CDR3 sequence is 15 residues long. Germline V gene lookup returns CDR1 SGHRS and CDR2 YFSETQ. This clone was picked up a small number of times. The target antigen is unknown. Different DNA sequences within this sample yield the same CDR3. The donors, all of them Caucasian adults, lived in Nashville, Tennessee. The study separated CD4+ cells into CD45RA+ naive and CD45RA-negative memory subsets.

Sample: naive CD4+ T cells sorted from blood. Subset specified: CD45RA+ positively selected. V and J are TRBV5-1 and TRBJ2-3, with D possibly being TRBD1 or TRBD2 (5 bases each). This TCR was sampled from a man between 18 and 29 years old in good health. CDR3 in amino acids: CASSLTGDRTDTQYF. The CDR3 region has the DNA TGCGCCAGCAGCTTGACCGGGGACCGGACAGATACGCAGTATTTT.